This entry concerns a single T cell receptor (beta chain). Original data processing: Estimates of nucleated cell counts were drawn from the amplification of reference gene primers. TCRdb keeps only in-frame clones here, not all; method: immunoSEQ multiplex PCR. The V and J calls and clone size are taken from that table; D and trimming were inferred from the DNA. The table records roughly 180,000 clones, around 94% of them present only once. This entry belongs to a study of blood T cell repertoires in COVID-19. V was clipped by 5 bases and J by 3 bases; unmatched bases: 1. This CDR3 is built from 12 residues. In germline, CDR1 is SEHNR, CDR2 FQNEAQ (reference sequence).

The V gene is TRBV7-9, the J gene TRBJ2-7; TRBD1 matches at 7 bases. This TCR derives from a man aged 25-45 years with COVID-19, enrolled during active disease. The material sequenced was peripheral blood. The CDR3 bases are TGTGCCAGCAGCCGACAGGGCTACGAGCAGTACTTC. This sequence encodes CASSRQGYEQYF.